These 24 T cell receptor beta chains were all obtained from the same sample, sequenced in a study of blood T cell repertoires in COVID-19. Here immunoSEQ multiplex PCR was the method, and the copy in TCRdb shows in-frame clones only, minus some. The data contain approximately 360,000 clones, 90% of them seen just once; the ten biggest clones take up 6.5%. The specimen sequenced was peripheral blood. The receptors were sampled from a man aged 18 to 29 with active or convalescent COVID-19.

Here the CDR3 reads CASSPTRTGDNYGYTF. The CDR3 DNA follows: TGTGCCAGCAGCCCGACCCGGACAGGGGATAACTATGGCTACACCTTC. The chain is built from TRBV27 and TRBJ1-2, with TRBD1 matching over 9 bases. This CDR3 spans 16 amino acids. Germline assignment: CDR1 MNHEY and CDR2 SMNVEV (reference sequence). V shed 6 bases, J shed 1 base, and the junction held 9 bases outside the gene matches.

This chain connects TRBV4-3 to TRBJ2-3, with TRBD2 identical over 13 bases. CDR1 and CDR2 (germline): LGHNA, YSLEER. The V gene end was trimmed by 0 bases and the J gene end by 2 bases; junction bases not matched to a gene: 5. This CDR3 is built from 18 residues. The CDR3 reads CASSQDITSGGATDTQYF. CDR3 in DNA: TGCGCCAGCAGCCAAGACATAACTAGCGGGGGGGCCACAGATACGCAGTATTTT.

This clone was detected only once. This chain joins TRBV27 and TRBJ1-5; D is undetermined. Looked up from germline, CDR1 is MNHEY and CDR2 is SMNVEV (reference sequence). There are 12 residues in the CDR3. The DNA for the CDR3 is TGTTCTAGCGCCAAGGGCAATCAGCCCCAGCATTTT. It encodes CSSAKGNQPQHF.

The chain is built from TRBV7-3 and TRBJ2-2; 10 bases map to TRBD1. Unmatched junction bases numbered 11, after V lost 5 bases and J lost 2 bases. CDR1 and CDR2 (germline): SGHTA, FQGTGA. The CDR3 contains 18 residues. The CDR3 DNA reads as TGTGCCAGCAGCCCAAACCGGGACAGGGGAGCCAACACCGGGGAGCTGTTTTTT. It is translated as CASSPNRDRGANTGELFF.

This chain links TRBV7-8 with TRBJ2-7; TRBD2 agrees at 9 bases. J lost 7 bases, V lost 2 bases, and 6 bases had no gene match. CDR3 length: 14 amino acids. Germline loops: CDR1 SGHVS, CDR2 FQNEAQ. The CDR3 region is CASSLRLAGQEQYF. The CDR3 coding sequence is TGTGCCAGCAGCTTAAGGCTAGCGGGGCAAGAGCAGTACTTC.

The gene calls are TRBV27 and TRBJ1-2; D perhaps matches TRBD1 (5 bases). V was pared by 4 bases and J by 7 bases, with 22 bases between. The germline V gene encodes CDR1 MNHEY and CDR2 SMNVEV (reference sequence). There are 16 residues in the CDR3. Written as DNA, the CDR3 is TGTGCCAGCAGTTCGGAGCCTTCGCGGGGCGTGACTGGCTACACCTTC. Its protein product is CASSSEPSRGVTGYTF.

The chain employs TRBV19 and TRBJ1-2, with 8 bases that match TRBD1. Germline CDR1 is LNHDA and CDR2 is SQIVND (reference sequence). Trimming cost V 5 bases and J 6 bases; bases outside gene matches: 8. This CDR3 spans 14 amino acids. CDR3 in amino acids: CASSRLGQGDGYTF. The CDR3 DNA sequence: TGTGCCAGTAGTCGTTTAGGACAGGGCGATGGCTACACCTTC. Looking up the rest from reference TRBV19 and TRBJ1-2 gives the full variable domain: DGGITQSPKYLFRKEGQNVTLSCEQNLNHDAMYWYRQDPGQGLRLIYYSQIVNDFQKGDIAEGYSVSREKKESFPLTVTSAQKNPTAFYLCASSRLGQGDGYTFGSGTRLTVV.

As concerns this clone: At the DNA level, this CDR3 is encoded by other sequences in the same sample as well. The chain is built from TRBV18 and TRBJ1-5; D is perhaps TRBD1 (5 bases). CDR3 length equals 14 residues. Trimming stripped 3 bases from V and 0 bases from J, with 6 bases between. Germline values: CDR1 KGHSH, CDR2 LQKENI. CDR3 sequence: CASSPTDSNQPQHF. CDR3 DNA sequence: TGTGCCAGCTCACCGACAGATAGCAATCAGCCCCAGCATTTT.

This chain joins TRBV6-5 and TRBJ1-6, with D perhaps TRBD1 (6 bases). The V gene lost 2 bases and the J gene lost 5 bases, with 10 bases spanning the gap. The CDR3 is made up of 15 amino acids. Germline loops: CDR1 MNHEY, CDR2 SVGAGI. As DNA, the CDR3 is TGTGCCAGCAGTTACGGGACACTAAATAATTCACCCCTCCACTTT. Encoded protein: CASSYGTLNNSPLHF.

The chain joins TRBV5-5 to TRBJ2-3; 8 nucleotides agree with TRBD1. CDR3 length: 14 amino acids. The junction had 3 bases not matched to a gene; V was cut back by 5 bases and J by 1 base. The germline V gene encodes CDR1 SGHKS and CDR2 YYEKEE (reference sequence). The CDR3 sequence: CASSSTGGTDTQYF. The DNA for the CDR3 is TGTGCCAGCAGTTCGACAGGGGGCACAGATACGCAGTATTTT.

The gene calls are TRBV18 and TRBJ1-1; 7 nucleotides line up with TRBD1. The CDR3 runs to 15 residues. The V and J ends lost 4 bases and 0 bases, in that order; junction bases with no gene match: 5. The germline gives CDR1 KGHSH, CDR2 LQKENI. The CDR3 bases are TGTGCCAGCTCACGACAGGGATACTTGAACACTGAAGCTTTCTTT. Translation: CASSRQGYLNTEAFF.

V gene TRBV4-3 combines with J gene TRBJ2-7; tentative D call: TRBD2 (6 bases). CDR3 length: 15 amino acids. The germline V and J ends were trimmed by 4 bases and 4 bases, with 17 bases remaining between them. Germline V gene data show CDR1 as LGHNA and CDR2 as YSLEER. The DNA for the CDR3 is TGCGCCAGCAGCCTCGAGTCGGGACTTCGGTACGAGCAGTACTTC. Translating gives CASSLESGLRYEQYF.

The chain joins TRBV19 to TRBJ1-3; a possible D gene is TRBD1 (6 bases). Germline CDR1 LNHDA, CDR2 SQIVND (reference sequence). The CDR3 is made up of 16 amino acids. The V gene lost 6 bases and the J gene lost 0 bases, with 15 bases spanning the gap. CDR3 in amino acids: CASRQTGGNSGNTIYF. The CDR3 coding sequence is TGTGCCAGTAGACAGACAGGCGGAAACTCTGGAAACACCATATATTTT.

This chain links TRBV7-2 with TRBJ2-2; no definite D call. Germline loops: CDR1 SGHTA, CDR2 FQGNSA. Trimming took 4 bases from V and 5 from J, leaving 8 bases between them. There are 13 residues in the CDR3. Here the CDR3 reads CASSWSTTGELFF. The CDR3 bases are TGTGCCAGCAGCTGGTCTACTACCGGGGAGCTGTTTTTT.

The chain employs TRBV2 and TRBJ2-7, with 10 bases fitting TRBD2. V lost 6 bases, J lost 3 bases, and 5 bases stayed unmatched. This CDR3 is 14 amino acids long. From germline, CDR1 is SNHLY and CDR2 FYNNEI. The CDR3 spells CASRGLAVNYEQYF. CDR3 bases: TGTGCCAGCAGAGGACTAGCGGTAAACTACGAGCAGTACTTC.

DNA of the CDR3: TGTGCCAGCAGCACCACCCCCTCGGGGGGCGTCTACGAGCAGTACTTC. Amino acid sequence: CASSTTPSGGVYEQYF. This chain connects TRBV7-7 to TRBJ2-7; weak D call: TRBD2 (7 bases). Germline V gene data show CDR1 as SSHAT and CDR2 as FNYEAQ (reference sequence). V was clipped by 5 bases and J by 3 bases, with 20 bases between them. The CDR3 runs to 16 residues.

This clone was recorded only once. V usage is TRBV4-1 and J usage is TRBJ2-3, with a weak D call TRBD1 (6 bases). V was clipped by 3 bases and J by 2 bases, with 12 bases between them. This CDR3 spans 15 amino acids. Germline-derived CDR1 and CDR2 are MGHRA and YSYEKL. The CDR3 reads CASSQFYRDTDTQYF. The CDR3 DNA follows: TGCGCCAGCAGCCAGTTCTACAGGGACACAGATACGCAGTATTTT.

The rearrangement links TRBV10-3 to TRBJ2-1; D is perhaps TRBD2 (7 bases). The germline gives CDR1 ENHRY, CDR2 SYGVKD. V was cut by 4 bases and J by 6 bases, with 16 bases left in between. This CDR3 contains 15 residues. This chain's CDR3 is CAISAQGRESNEQFF. As DNA, the CDR3 is TGTGCCATCAGTGCGCAGGGGCGGGAGAGCAATGAGCAGTTCTTC.

The chain employs TRBV11-2 and TRBJ2-1; weak D call: TRBD2 (6 bases). With 5 bases removed from V and 6 bases from J, the gap between germline ends came to 23 bases. Germline V gene sequence: CDR1 SGHAT, CDR2 FQNNGV. CDR3 length equals 17 residues. The CDR3 coding sequence is TGTGCCAGCAGCACCGTCTTGGTAAGCTGGGGAGGCAATGAGCAGTTCTTC. As protein: CASSTVLVSWGGNEQFF.

The CDR3: CASSYSAEQYF. DNA of the CDR3: TGTGCCAGCAGTTACTCGGCCGAGCAGTACTTC. The chain has TRBV6-2 or TRBV6-3 and TRBJ2-7; D is undetermined. Trimming removed 0 bases from V and 6 bases from J, with 3 bases in between. Germline V gene data show CDR1 as MNHEY and CDR2 as SVGEGT. This CDR3 comprises 11 residues.

This clone was found a few times. The chain joins TRBV19 to TRBJ1-2; D is ambiguous. Germline CDR1 is LNHDA and CDR2 is SQIVND (reference sequence). The CDR3 covers 14 residues. The germline V and J ends were trimmed by 7 bases and 2 bases, with 14 bases remaining between them. CDR3 DNA: TGTGCCAGTATCGAACGCGGGATCAACTATGGCTACACCTTC. As protein: CASIERGINYGYTF. Full variable domain (rest looked up from reference TRBV19 and TRBJ1-2): DGGITQSPKYLFRKEGQNVTLSCEQNLNHDAMYWYRQDPGQGLRLIYYSQIVNDFQKGDIAEGYSVSREKKESFPLTVTSAQKNPTAFYLCASIERGINYGYTFGSGTRLTVV.

The chain uses TRBV28 and TRBJ1-1; 9 positions agree with TRBD1. CDR1 and CDR2 from the germline V gene are MDHEN and SYDVKM. The CDR3 is made up of 15 amino acids. Unmatched junction bases numbered 16, after V lost 10 bases and J lost 7 bases. CDR3 in amino acids: CATMPRTGEFGEAFF. CDR3 coding DNA: TGTGCCACCATGCCTCGGACAGGGGAGTTTGGTGAAGCTTTCTTT.

The chain joins TRBV5-5 to TRBJ1-1, with a weak D call TRBD1 (5 bases). The V end lost 0 bases, the J end lost 7 bases, and 10 bases lay between the germline ends. The length of the CDR3 is 13 residues. Germline V lookup: CDR1 SGHKS, CDR2 YYEKEE (reference sequence). CDR3 loop: CASSLEGAGEAFF. The CDR3 DNA reads as TGTGCCAGCAGCTTGGAAGGGGCTGGTGAAGCTTTCTTT.

The chain is built from TRBV6-2 or TRBV6-3 and TRBJ1-1; no clear D gene. The CDR3 has 15 amino acids. The germline V gene has CDR1 MNHEY and CDR2 SVGEGT. Deletions cut 2 bases from V and 1 base from J, with 11 bases between. The CDR3 region has the DNA TGTGCCAGCAGTTACCCAGCGAGGCCGAACACTGAAGCTTTCTTT. Protein: CASSYPARPNTEAFF.